These T cell receptor beta chains were read from a single sample in a study of T cell repertoires in cytomegalovirus infection. TCRdb itself ran the reads through MiXCR, one entry per CDR3 protein. Of tens of thousands of distinct CDR3 sequences in the sample, 3.5% to 4.5% were seen once. Sequenced material: PBMCs. The receptors stem from a human donor in good health (CMV status not recorded). Some clones in this sample may be carry-over from other donors' samples. Both conserved end residues are part of each CDR3. Fields, in order: CDR3 length, clone size, D gene, J gene, V gene, CDR3 protein, CDR3 DNA. D genes are given only for firm matches. A clone size is listed for some rows: how often the clone was seen (once, few, many), or a class if it is expanded.

length: 13; size: many; D: TRBD1; J: TRBJ2-7; V: TRBV19; CDR3: CASSKTGAYEQYF; DNA: TGTGCCAGTAGTAAGACAGGGGCCTACGAGCAGTACTTC
length: 15; size: many; D: -; J: TRBJ2-1; V: TRBV5-1; CDR3: CASSGGPPAYNEQFF; DNA: TGCGCCAGCAGCGGGGGACCCCCAGCCTACAATGAGCAGTTCTTC
length: 16; size: many; D: -; J: TRBJ1-2; V: TRBV7-3; CDR3: CASSLSRTAPEDGYTF; DNA: TGTGCCAGCAGCTTATCACGGACGGCACCCGAGGACGGCTACACCTTC
length: 16; size: many; D: TRBD1; J: TRBJ2-1; V: TRBV5-4; CDR3: CASSQGSNRGFNEQFF; DNA: TGTGCCAGCAGCCAAGGATCCAACAGGGGATTTAATGAGCAGTTCTTC
length: 18; size: many; D: -; J: TRBJ2-5; V: TRBV7-9; CDR3: CASSLIPVTDSSKETQYF; DNA: TGTGCCAGCAGCCTGATCCCTGTAACTGACAGCTCCAAAGAGACCCAGTACTTC
length: 16; size: many; D: -; J: TRBJ2-1; V: TRBV18; CDR3: CASSPTGHGGYNEQFF; DNA: TGTGCCAGCTCACCTACGGGACACGGGGGGTACAATGAGCAGTTCTTC
length: 17; size: many; D: -; J: TRBJ2-1; V: TRBV13; CDR3: CASSFLYRDLTENEQFF; DNA: TGTGCCAGCAGCTTTCTCTATCGGGACCTTACCGAGAATGAGCAGTTCTTC
length: 16; size: many; D: -; J: TRBJ1-5; V: TRBV23-1; CDR3: CASSQDSADSNQPQHF; DNA: TGCGCCAGCAGTCAAGACAGCGCTGATAGCAATCAGCCCCAGCATTTT
length: 16; size: many; D: TRBD1; J: TRBJ1-1; V: TRBV7-8; CDR3: CASSFGDRGGFTEAFF; DNA: TGTGCCAGCAGCTTTGGGGACAGGGGAGGCTTCACTGAAGCTTTCTTT
length: 14; size: many; D: -; J: TRBJ1-1; V: TRBV6-6; CDR3: CASIGVRGGTEAFF; DNA: TGTGCCAGCATAGGAGTTCGGGGTGGCACTGAAGCTTTCTTT
length: 16; size: many; D: TRBD2; J: TRBJ2-5; V: TRBV30; CDR3: CAWSVGLAGQGRTQYF; DNA: TGTGCCTGGAGTGTGGGACTAGCGGGACAGGGGCGGACCCAGTACTTC
length: 14; size: many; D: -; J: TRBJ2-3; V: TRBV7-2; CDR3: CASSLGTVTDTQYF; DNA: TGTGCCAGCAGCTTAGGGACAGTGACAGATACGCAGTATTTT
length: 14; size: many; D: -; J: TRBJ1-5; V: TRBV7-2; CDR3: CASSPSSTNQPQHF; DNA: TGTGCCAGCAGCCCCTCAAGTACCAATCAGCCCCAGCATTTT
length: 14; size: -; D: -; J: TRBJ1-2; V: TRBV28; CDR3: CSSSFSGRSNGYTF; DNA: TGTTCCAGCAGTTTTTCAGGGAGGTCGAATGGCTACACCTTC
length: 15; size: many; D: -; J: TRBJ1-4; V: TRBV7-2; CDR3: CASSLRAGRSEKLFF; DNA: TGTGCCAGCAGCTTAAGGGCAGGCCGGTCTGAAAAACTGTTTTTT
length: 14; size: many; D: -; J: TRBJ2-5; V: TRBV7-2; CDR3: CASTTGAGAETQYF; DNA: TGTGCCAGCACCACGGGGGCGGGGGCGGAGACCCAGTACTTC
length: 14; size: many; D: -; J: TRBJ2-1; V: TRBV7-2; CDR3: CASSVTATYNEQFF; DNA: TGTGCCAGCAGCGTGACGGCCACCTACAATGAGCAGTTCTTC
length: 13; size: many; D: -; J: TRBJ2-7; V: TRBV28; CDR3: CASSLTASYEQYF; DNA: TGTGCCAGCAGCCTTACGGCCTCCTACGAGCAGTACTTC
length: 13; size: many; D: -; J: TRBJ2-3; V: TRBV10-3; CDR3: CAARGSETDTQYF; DNA: TGTGCCGCGAGGGGTAGCGAGACAGATACGCAGTATTTT
length: 15; size: many; D: TRBD1; J: TRBJ1-2; V: TRBV20-1; CDR3: CSAMPDQQGTYGYTF; DNA: TGCAGTGCGATGCCTGATCAACAGGGGACCTATGGCTACACCTTC
length: 16; size: many; D: TRBD1; J: TRBJ2-7; V: TRBV7-9; CDR3: CASSLARTGGEYEQYF; DNA: TGTGCCAGCAGCTTAGCGCGGACAGGGGGCGAGTACGAGCAGTACTTC
length: 14; size: many; D: -; J: TRBJ1-1; V: TRBV6-2/TRBV6-3; CDR3: CASSLEQRSAEAFF; DNA: TGTGCCAGCAGTTTGGAACAGAGGAGCGCTGAAGCTTTCTTT
length: 15; size: many; D: TRBD1; J: TRBJ1-6; V: TRBV20-1; CDR3: CSASRPGGRGSPLHF; DNA: TGCAGTGCTAGTCGGCCAGGGGGAAGAGGATCACCCCTCCACTTT
length: 13; size: many; D: -; J: TRBJ2-7; V: TRBV6-5; CDR3: CASSRASSYEQYF; DNA: TGTGCCAGCAGTAGGGCCAGCTCCTACGAGCAGTACTTC
length: 15; size: many; D: -; J: TRBJ1-1; V: TRBV7-6; CDR3: CASSSLGGKNTEAFF; DNA: TGTGCCAGCAGCTCCCTCGGAGGGAAGAACACTGAAGCTTTCTTT
length: 13; size: many; D: -; J: TRBJ2-5; V: TRBV25-1; CDR3: CASNRSPQETQYF; DNA: TGTGCCAGCAACAGGAGCCCCCAAGAGACCCAGTACTTC
length: 16; size: few; D: TRBD2; J: TRBJ2-3; V: TRBV7-2; CDR3: CASTPVGRGGSDTQYF; DNA: TGTGCCAGCACCCCGGTGGGGCGGGGGGGCTCGGATACGCAGTATTTT
length: 13; size: many; D: -; J: TRBJ1-6; V: TRBV6-5; CDR3: CASSWMFDSPLHF; DNA: TGTGCCAGCAGTTGGATGTTTGATTCACCCCTCCACTTT
length: 12; size: many; D: -; J: TRBJ2-1; V: TRBV28; CDR3: CASSLLLNEQFF; DNA: TGTGCCAGCAGTTTGTTACTCAACGAGCAGTTCTTC
length: 12; size: many; D: -; J: TRBJ2-7; V: TRBV7-9; CDR3: CASSPQGGEQYF; DNA: TGTGCCAGCAGCCCACAGGGAGGAGAGCAGTACTTC
length: 16; size: many; D: -; J: TRBJ1-1; V: TRBV4-1; CDR3: CASSHGPGTSDTEAFF; DNA: TGCGCCAGCAGCCACGGACCGGGGACATCGGACACTGAAGCTTTCTTT
length: 14; size: many; D: -; J: TRBJ1-2; V: TRBV19; CDR3: CASSFEGISDGYTF; DNA: TGTGCCAGTAGTTTCGAGGGGATCTCCGACGGCTACACCTTC
length: 13; size: many; D: -; J: TRBJ1-6; V: TRBV6-2/TRBV6-3; CDR3: CARARDGNSPLHF; DNA: TGTGCCCGCGCTCGGGACGGTAATTCACCCCTCCACTTT
length: 9; size: many; D: -; J: TRBJ2-5; V: TRBV5-5; CDR3: CASGETQYF; DNA: TGTGCCAGCGGAGAGACCCAGTACTTC
length: 13; size: many; D: -; J: TRBJ2-5; V: TRBV28; CDR3: CASSLSSLETQYF; DNA: TGTGCCAGCAGTTTATCATCTTTGGAGACCCAGTACTTC
length: 15; size: many; D: -; J: TRBJ1-6; V: TRBV12-3/TRBV12-4; CDR3: CASSLAGGSGSPLHF; DNA: TGTGCCAGCAGTTTGGCGGGGGGGAGTGGTTCACCCCTCCACTTT
length: 13; size: many; D: -; J: TRBJ2-1; V: TRBV27; CDR3: CASSLRGGSEQFF; DNA: TGTGCCAGCAGTTTAAGGGGGGGCAGTGAGCAGTTCTTC
length: 13; size: many; D: -; J: TRBJ2-2; V: TRBV19; CDR3: CASDTGRTGELFF; DNA: TGTGCCAGTGATACAGGGCGGACCGGGGAGCTGTTTTTT
length: 12; size: many; D: -; J: TRBJ2-3; V: TRBV7-2; CDR3: CASSSPTDTQYF; DNA: TGTGCCAGCAGCTCCCCCACAGATACGCAGTATTTT
length: 15; size: -; D: TRBD1; J: TRBJ1-1; V: TRBV7-6; CDR3: CASSETGTGGTEAFF; DNA: TGTGCCAGCAGCGAAACCGGGACAGGGGGCACTGAAGCTTTCTTT
length: 14; size: many; D: -; J: TRBJ1-1; V: TRBV10-3; CDR3: CAIQKTGLNTEAFF; DNA: TGTGCCATACAAAAAACAGGGTTAAACACTGAAGCTTTCTTT
length: 15; size: many; D: TRBD1; J: TRBJ1-5; V: TRBV28; CDR3: CASSLLDRGYQPQHF; DNA: TGTGCCAGCAGTTTATTGGACAGGGGATATCAGCCCCAGCATTTT
length: 15; size: many; D: -; J: TRBJ1-5; V: TRBV12-3/TRBV12-4; CDR3: CASSFVGAGGQPQHF; DNA: TGTGCCAGCAGTTTCGTGGGGGCTGGAGGTCAGCCCCAGCATTTT
length: 12; size: many; D: -; J: TRBJ1-1; V: TRBV10-3; CDR3: CAISERSTEAFF; DNA: TGTGCCATCAGTGAGAGGAGCACTGAAGCTTTCTTT
length: 16; size: many; D: -; J: TRBJ1-4; V: TRBV28; CDR3: CASSFFTGTTNEKLFF; DNA: TGTGCCAGCAGTTTCTTTACAGGAACAACTAATGAAAAACTGTTTTTT
length: 14; size: many; D: -; J: TRBJ2-7; V: TRBV14; CDR3: CASSQGTTFYEQYF; DNA: TGTGCCAGCAGCCAAGGGACAACCTTCTACGAGCAGTACTTC
length: 17; size: many; D: TRBD2; J: TRBJ2-3; V: TRBV7-9; CDR3: CASSIPLSGGTTDTQYF; DNA: TGTGCCAGCAGCATACCGCTCAGCGGGGGGACAACAGATACGCAGTATTTT
length: 13; size: many; D: -; J: TRBJ2-1; V: TRBV4-1; CDR3: CASSQLRSSEQFF; DNA: TGCGCCAGCAGCCAACTTAGGTCTAGTGAGCAGTTCTTC
length: 14; size: many; D: -; J: TRBJ2-7; V: TRBV7-2; CDR3: CASSISEGPYEQYF; DNA: TGTGCCAGCAGCATTAGCGAGGGTCCCTACGAGCAGTACTTC
length: 15; size: -; D: -; J: TRBJ1-2; V: TRBV6-5; CDR3: CASSYMGGSNYGYTF; DNA: TGTGCCAGCAGTTACATGGGGGGCAGTAACTATGGCTACACCTTC
length: 15; size: many; D: -; J: TRBJ1-5; V: TRBV20-1; CDR3: CSAKDPKGGNQPQHF; DNA: TGCAGTGCCAAGGACCCTAAGGGGGGCAATCAGCCCCAGCATTTT
length: 13; size: many; D: -; J: TRBJ1-5; V: TRBV3-1; CDR3: CASSQQGIKPQHF; DNA: TGTGCCAGCAGCCAACAGGGGATCAAGCCCCAGCATTTT
length: 13; size: many; D: -; J: TRBJ1-6; V: TRBV12-3/TRBV12-4; CDR3: CASSLQGSTPLHF; DNA: TGTGCCAGCAGTTTACAGGGTTCGACACCCCTCCACTTT
length: 15; size: many; D: -; J: TRBJ1-3; V: TRBV4-3; CDR3: CASSQDWQGGNTIYF; DNA: TGCGCCAGCAGCCAAGATTGGCAGGGTGGAAACACCATATATTTT
length: 14; size: many; D: TRBD1; J: TRBJ1-3; V: TRBV12-3/TRBV12-4; CDR3: CASSRQGTGNTIYF; DNA: TGTGCCAGCAGTCGACAGGGAACTGGAAACACCATATATTTT